This paragraph reports one T cell receptor beta chain. The antigen remains unidentified. The data stem from a study of cytomegalovirus exposure and HLA in healthy donors. Whole-study context: Earlier results showed almost 120 million unique TCR beta sequences derived from about 179 million T cells. Study-level results: The study labeled 164 TCR beta chains cytomegalovirus-associated. When analyzed later, a missense DCLRE1C variant was found to be linked to TCR beta V- and J-gene trimming.

PCR used 60 Vbeta primers and 13 Jbeta primers. The method was immunoSEQ multiplex PCR; TCRdb's version includes in-frame clones alone and lacks a portion of them. The sample records approximately 130,000 clones, about 82% being singletons. Sequencing used PBMCs. The receptor comes from a boy between 5 and 17 years old in good health and CMV-seronegative.

For the CDR3, the DNA is TGTGCCTGGAGTGTAACGGGAGGGACTACAGATACGCAGTATTTT. Translating gives CAWSVTGGTTDTQYF. The chain carries TRBV30 and TRBJ2-3; 8 bases fit TRBD2. The germline CDR1 and CDR2 sequences are GTSNPN and SVGIG (reference sequence). V was clipped by 0 bases and J by 3 bases; unmatched bases: 5. There are 15 residues in the CDR3.